One T cell receptor (beta chain) is described in this entry. The data were obtained in a study of shared clonotypes between healthy human individuals. Under the authors' procedure: In the immunoSEQ data, sequences were junction-only and lacked quality scores, so filtering differed. Sequencing used immunoSEQ multiplex PCR; TCRdb keeps in-frame clones, though not all of them. That table gives V, J and clone size, and the DNA gave D and trimming. The sample lists about 2.4 million clones, around 94% occurring once. V was clipped by 0 bases and J by 8 bases; unmatched bases: 10. Germline V gene sequence: CDR1 SEHNR, CDR2 FQNEAQ (reference sequence). CDR3 length equals 17 residues.

J is TRBJ2-1 and V is TRBV7-9; TRBD2 agrees at 10 bases. This receptor was taken from a man between 18 and 29 years old in good health. Input material: naive CD4+ T cells sorted from blood. This sample's subset: CD45RA+ positively selected. The DNA of the CDR3 is TGTGCCAGCAGCTTAGCGGGGCCTAGCGGGGGAGCGGATGAGCAGTTCTTC. Translated: CASSLAGPSGGADEQFF.